The rows below give T cell receptor beta chains drawn from one sample of a study of CD8 T cells in ankylosing spondylitis. In TCRdb, the 5' RACE reads were re-called with MiXCR into one record per CDR3 protein. Altogether around 430,000 distinct CDR3 sequences are present, 15% to 20% being singletons, with the ten largest covering approximately 1%. Material for sequencing was blood, either unsorted or a sorted T cell fraction (not recorded which). The origin of the receptors is a male donor with ankylosing spondylitis. The CDR3 runs from the conserved cysteine through the conserved F or W. Each record gives: CDR3 protein, CDR3 DNA, V gene, clone size, J gene, D gene. A D gene is named only where the DNA matches it firmly. Where a row states a size, it is once, few, many or the class of an expanded clone; other rows omit it.

cdr3_aa: CASPPRTGDADTQYF
cdr3_nt: TGTGCCAGCCCCCCGCGAACGGGAGACGCAGATACGCAGTATTTT
v_call: TRBV28
clone_size: -
j_call: TRBJ2-3
d_call: -

cdr3_aa: CSARGRTQTEAFF
cdr3_nt: TGCAGTGCTAGAGGGAGGACTCAAACTGAAGCTTTCTTT
v_call: TRBV20-1
clone_size: few
j_call: TRBJ1-1
d_call: -

cdr3_aa: CSARGRSWSDEQYF
cdr3_nt: TGCAGTGCTAGAGGACGTAGCTGGAGCGACGAGCAGTACTTC
v_call: TRBV20-1
clone_size: -
j_call: TRBJ2-7
d_call: -

cdr3_aa: CASRIGTANTGELFF
cdr3_nt: TGTGCCAGCAGAATCGGGACAGCGAACACCGGGGAGCTGTTTTTT
v_call: TRBV6-1
clone_size: few
j_call: TRBJ2-2
d_call: TRBD1

cdr3_aa: CASSFEVAGADEQFF
cdr3_nt: TGTGCCAGCAGTTTCGAGGTAGCGGGAGCGGATGAGCAGTTCTTC
v_call: TRBV12-3/TRBV12-4
clone_size: -
j_call: TRBJ2-1
d_call: TRBD2

cdr3_aa: CASSPSRGQGSGNTIYF
cdr3_nt: TGTGCCAGCAGTCCCTCCAGGGGACAGGGCTCTGGAAACACCATATATTTT
v_call: TRBV6-1
clone_size: -
j_call: TRBJ1-3
d_call: TRBD1

cdr3_aa: CASRTQGRQYF
cdr3_nt: TGTGCCAGCAGGACTCAGGGCAGGCAGTACTTC
v_call: TRBV6-4
clone_size: few
j_call: TRBJ2-7
d_call: -

cdr3_aa: CASSRGQGNQPQHF
cdr3_nt: TGTGCCAGCAGCCGGGGACAGGGGAATCAGCCCCAGCATTTT
v_call: TRBV6-1
clone_size: few
j_call: TRBJ1-5
d_call: TRBD1

cdr3_aa: CSASRQDSSYGYTF
cdr3_nt: TGCAGTGCTAGTCGACAAGACTCGAGCTATGGCTACACCTTC
v_call: TRBV20-1
clone_size: few
j_call: TRBJ1-2
d_call: -

cdr3_aa: CSALRTAANYGYTF
cdr3_nt: TGCAGTGCATTGAGGACGGCAGCTAACTATGGCTACACCTTC
v_call: TRBV20-1
clone_size: -
j_call: TRBJ1-2
d_call: -

cdr3_aa: CSASHRGRVTGELFF
cdr3_nt: TGCAGTGCTAGCCACAGGGGGCGAGTCACCGGGGAGCTGTTTTTT
v_call: TRBV20-1
clone_size: -
j_call: TRBJ2-2
d_call: TRBD1

cdr3_aa: CASSLVGGSEPQHF
cdr3_nt: TGCGCCAGCAGCTTAGTAGGGGGCAGTGAGCCCCAGCATTTT
v_call: TRBV5-1
clone_size: -
j_call: TRBJ1-5
d_call: TRBD1

cdr3_aa: CASSEFNTGELFF
cdr3_nt: TGTGCCAGCAGTGAGTTCAACACCGGGGAGCTGTTTTTT
v_call: TRBV28
clone_size: -
j_call: TRBJ2-2
d_call: -

cdr3_aa: CASSPPGHNQPQHF
cdr3_nt: TGTGCCAGCAGCCCCCCGGGACATAATCAGCCCCAGCATTTT
v_call: TRBV12-3/TRBV12-4
clone_size: many
j_call: TRBJ1-5
d_call: -

cdr3_aa: CASSLGPLPDRPQHF
cdr3_nt: TGTGCCAGCAGTTTGGGTCCGCTGCCCGATCGGCCCCAGCATTTT
v_call: TRBV12-3/TRBV12-4
clone_size: many
j_call: TRBJ1-5
d_call: -

cdr3_aa: CASSPPGGPNQPQHF
cdr3_nt: TGTGCCAGCAGCCCTCCGGGGGGGCCTAATCAGCCCCAGCATTTT
v_call: TRBV7-9
clone_size: -
j_call: TRBJ1-5
d_call: -

cdr3_aa: CASRGRDDNEQFF
cdr3_nt: TGCGCCAGCAGGGGGCGGGACGACAATGAGCAGTTCTTC
v_call: TRBV5-1
clone_size: many
j_call: TRBJ2-1
d_call: -

cdr3_aa: CSAQTLLAGELFF
cdr3_nt: TGCAGTGCCCAAACCTTGTTGGCCGGGGAGCTGTTTTTT
v_call: TRBV20-1
clone_size: many
j_call: TRBJ2-2
d_call: -

cdr3_aa: CASSLETSGRYNEQFF
cdr3_nt: TGTGCCAGCAGCTTAGAGACTAGCGGGAGATACAATGAGCAGTTCTTC
v_call: TRBV7-8
clone_size: many
j_call: TRBJ2-1
d_call: TRBD2